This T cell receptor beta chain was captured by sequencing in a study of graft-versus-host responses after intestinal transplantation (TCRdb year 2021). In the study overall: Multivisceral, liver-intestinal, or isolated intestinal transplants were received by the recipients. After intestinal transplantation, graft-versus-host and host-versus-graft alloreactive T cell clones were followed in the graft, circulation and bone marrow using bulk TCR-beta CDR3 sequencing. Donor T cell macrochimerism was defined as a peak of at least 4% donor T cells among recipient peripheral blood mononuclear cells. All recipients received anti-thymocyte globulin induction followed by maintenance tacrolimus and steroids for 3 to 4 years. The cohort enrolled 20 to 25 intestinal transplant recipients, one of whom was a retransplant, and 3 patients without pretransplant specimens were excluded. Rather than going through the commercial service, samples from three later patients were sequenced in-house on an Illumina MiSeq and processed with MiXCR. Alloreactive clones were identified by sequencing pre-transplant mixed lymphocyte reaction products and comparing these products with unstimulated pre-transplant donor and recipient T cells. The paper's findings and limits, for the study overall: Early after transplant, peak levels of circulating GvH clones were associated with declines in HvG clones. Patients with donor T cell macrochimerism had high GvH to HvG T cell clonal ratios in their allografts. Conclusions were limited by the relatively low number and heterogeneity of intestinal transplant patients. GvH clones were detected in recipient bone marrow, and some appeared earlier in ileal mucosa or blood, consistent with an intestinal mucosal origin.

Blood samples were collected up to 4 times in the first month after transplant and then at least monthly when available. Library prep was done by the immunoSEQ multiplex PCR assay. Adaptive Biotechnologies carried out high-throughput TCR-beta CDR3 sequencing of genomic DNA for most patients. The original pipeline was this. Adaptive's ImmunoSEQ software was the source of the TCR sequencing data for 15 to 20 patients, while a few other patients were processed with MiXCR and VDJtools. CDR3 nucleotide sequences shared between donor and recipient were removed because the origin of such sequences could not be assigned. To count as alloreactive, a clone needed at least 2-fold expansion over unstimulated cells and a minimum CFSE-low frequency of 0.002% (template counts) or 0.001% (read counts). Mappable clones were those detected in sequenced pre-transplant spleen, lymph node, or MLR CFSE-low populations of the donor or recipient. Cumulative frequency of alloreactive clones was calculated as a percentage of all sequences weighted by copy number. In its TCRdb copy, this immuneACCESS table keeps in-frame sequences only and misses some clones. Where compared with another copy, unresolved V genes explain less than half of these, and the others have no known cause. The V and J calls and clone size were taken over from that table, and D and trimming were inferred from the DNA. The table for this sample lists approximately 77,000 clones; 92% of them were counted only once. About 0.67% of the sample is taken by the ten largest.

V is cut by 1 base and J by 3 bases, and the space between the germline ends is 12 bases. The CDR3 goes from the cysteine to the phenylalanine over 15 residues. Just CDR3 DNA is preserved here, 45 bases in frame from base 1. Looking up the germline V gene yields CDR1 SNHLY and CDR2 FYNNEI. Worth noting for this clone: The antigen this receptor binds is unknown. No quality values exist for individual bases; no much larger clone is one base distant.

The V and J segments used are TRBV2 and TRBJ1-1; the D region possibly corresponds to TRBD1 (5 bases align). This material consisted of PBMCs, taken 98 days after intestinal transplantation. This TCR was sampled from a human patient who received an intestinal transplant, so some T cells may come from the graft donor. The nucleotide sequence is TGTGCCAGCAGTGAAGGGAGGGGCTGGGACACTGAAGCTTTCTTT. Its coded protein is CASSEGRGWDTEAFF.